This T cell receptor (beta chain) was captured in a study of blood T cell repertoires in COVID-19. Germline-derived CDR1 and CDR2 are SGHTA and FQGNSA. The CDR3 has 15 residues. V trimming: 5 bases; J trimming: 6 bases; junction bases outside the gene matches: 8. Adults between roughly 18 and 95 years of age took part from under 30 US areas. TCRdb's copy holds only in-frame clones and misses some; the assay was immunoSEQ multiplex PCR. The sample records about 140,000 clones, about 79% being singletons. This TCR was sampled from a woman in her fifties or sixties who had recovered from COVID-19. Sequencing was done on a sample of PBMCs or T cells enriched from blood (not recorded which). The gene calls are TRBV7-2 and TRBJ2-5; 11 nucleotides line up with TRBD2. The CDR3 sequence is CASSNSGGASQTQYF. The CDR3 nucleotides read TGTGCCAGCAGCAATAGCGGGGGGGCCTCTCAGACCCAGTACTTC.